The 25 T cell receptor beta chains given below trace back to one sample, sequenced in a study of CD8+CD57+ T cells in acquired aplastic anemia. According to the study, genomic DNA was the template for TCR beta VDJ and CDR3 profiling. Each CDR3 protein is one row after TCRdb ran MiXCR on the reads. The sample carries roughly 130,000 distinct CDR3 sequences, around 48% recorded once. The source material was sorted CD4+, CD8+, or CD8+CD57+ T cells (not recorded which) from PBMCs. These receptors came from a human donor in good health, serving as a control.

V gene TRBV10-3 combines with J gene TRBJ2-7, with 10 nucleotides matching TRBD1. Looked up from germline, CDR1 is ENHRY and CDR2 is SYGVKD. The trim removed 10 bases at V and 2 bases at J, leaving 5 bases unmatched. The CDR3 runs 13 residues. The CDR3 sequence is CATSGTGAYEQYF. CDR3 coding DNA: TGTGCCACCTCCGGGACAGGGGCCTACGAGCAGTACTTC.

V and J are TRBV7-2 and TRBJ2-3; D remains ambiguous. Germline CDR1 and CDR2: SGHTA and FQGNSA. This CDR3 has 14 residues. Deletions cut 4 bases from V and 0 bases from J, with 8 bases between. The CDR3 sequence: CASSSGPSTDTQYF. As DNA, the CDR3 is TGTGCCAGCAGCTCCGGACCTAGCACAGATACGCAGTATTTT.

The chain uses TRBV6-4 and TRBJ1-3; D not certain. There are 16 residues in the CDR3. The germline V gene has CDR1 MRHNA and CDR2 SNTAGT. The ends were cut back, 3 bases at V and 0 bases at J, with 12 bases in the middle. CDR3 residues: CASSEVRGLSGNTIYF. DNA for the CDR3: TGTGCCAGCAGTGAGGTAAGAGGTCTCTCTGGAAACACCATATATTTT.

The chain recombines TRBV11-1 with TRBJ1-3; perhaps TRBD1 as D (5 bases). Between the trimmed V and J ends, which lost 7 bases and 0 bases, there was a span of 31 bases. Germline-derived CDR1 and CDR2 are SGHAT and FQDESV (reference sequence). The CDR3 runs 21 residues. CDR3 protein: CASTINFGRTAGPSSGNTIYF. The CDR3, as DNA: TGTGCCAGCACCATTAATTTTGGCCGAACGGCGGGGCCTAGCTCTGGAAACACCATATATTTT.

This clonotype appeared many times. This rearrangement joins TRBV7-2 to TRBJ1-5, with 7 bases that match TRBD1. V lost 5 bases, J lost 4 bases, and 11 bases stayed unmatched. Germline-derived CDR1 and CDR2 are SGHTA and FQGNSA. This CDR3 comprises 16 residues. Here the CDR3 DNA reads TGTGCCAGCAGCCCGTATTTCGGGGACAGAAATCAGCCCCAGCATTTT. The encoded protein is CASSPYFGDRNQPQHF.

The sample holds many counts of this clonotype. The CDR3 DNA is TGTGCCAGCAGCCCTTCACTAGCGGGGGGGCCGCGCAATGAGCAGTTCTTC. Translation gives CASSPSLAGGPRNEQFF. This chain joins TRBV9 and TRBJ2-1; 13 bases match TRBD2. CDR1 is SGDLS and CDR2 is YYNGEE in the germline V gene. This CDR3 contains 17 residues. V lost 4 bases and J lost 6; bases outside the gene matches: 10.

The chain has TRBV10-1 and TRBJ1-2, with 10 bases identical to TRBD1. The CDR3 extends over 13 amino acids. V was clipped by 3 bases and J by 6 bases; unmatched bases: 1. CDR1 is WNHNN, CDR2 SYGVQD, per germline (reference sequence). DNA of the CDR3: TGCGCCAGCAGTGAAGGGACAGGGGATGGCTACACCTTC. It specifies CASSEGTGDGYTF.

Points on this clonotype: This is likely a read error, given that the CDR3 carries no conserved phenylalanine or tryptophan at its end. This sequence joins TRBV7-2 and TRBJ1-2; no clear D gene. This CDR3 is built from 12 residues. Germline V CDR1 and CDR2: SGHTA, FQGNSA. CDR3 amino acids: CASSLANYGYTI. The CDR3 DNA reads TGTGCCAGTAGCTTAGCTAACTATGGCTACACCATC.

This clonotype was seen at least ten times. This CDR3 is CASSKAVGNEQFF. The CDR3 DNA reads as TGTGCCAGCTCAAAAGCTGTGGGCAATGAGCAGTTCTTC. The V and J genes are TRBV12-3 or TRBV12-4 and TRBJ2-1; no firm D call. The CDR3 has 13 amino acids. Deletions cut 8 bases from V and 6 bases from J, with 14 bases between.

Here the CDR3 DNA reads TGTGCCACCAGCACCGGGACAGGGGGTAGGAATGAGCAGTTCTTC. This encodes CATSTGTGGRNEQFF. The chain combines TRBV15 with TRBJ2-1, with 11 bases aligning to TRBD1. CDR1 is LNHNV and CDR2 is YYDKDF in the germline V gene (reference sequence). The V and J ends lost 4 bases and 7 bases, in that order; junction bases with no gene match: 6. This CDR3 comprises 15 residues.

The V call is TRBV29-1, the J call TRBJ2-1, with D possibly TRBD2 on 6 matching bases. Per the germline V gene, CDR1 is SQVTM and CDR2 is ANQGSEA. V was shortened by 6 bases and J by 9 bases, with 12 bases between the two germline ends. The CDR3 has 11 amino acids. DNA for the CDR3: TGCAGCGTGGATCAGGGAGGTGAGCAGTTCTTC. This translates into CSVDQGGEQFF.

This clonotype was observed at least ten times. This rearrangement joins TRBV2 to TRBJ2-2, with 15 bases that match TRBD2. With 6 bases clipped from V and 6 bases from J, the junction kept 8 bases outside the gene matches. Germline assignment: CDR1 SNHLY and CDR2 FYNNEI. The length of the CDR3 is 17 residues. The chain's CDR3 is CASRPPGLAGGAGELFF. The DNA for the CDR3 is TGTGCCAGCAGACCCCCGGGACTAGCGGGGGGTGCCGGGGAGCTGTTTTTT.

CDR3 DNA: TGTGCCAGCAGCGCGAGGGGGGACACTGAAGCTTTCTTT. Amino acids: CASSARGDTEAFF. The V gene is TRBV9, the J gene TRBJ1-1; maybe TRBD1 (6 bases). Trimming cost V 3 bases and J 3 bases, with 9 bases left between them. CDR3 length equals 13 residues. CDR1 SGDLS and CDR2 YYNGEE come from the germline V gene. Full variable domain (rest looked up from reference TRBV9 and TRBJ1-1): DSGVTQTPKHLITATGQRVTLRCSPRSGDLSVYWYQQSLDQGLQFLIQYYNGEERAKGNILERFSAQQFPDLHSELNLSSLELGDSALYFCASSARGDTEAFFGQGTRLTVV.

The genes are TRBV15 and TRBJ2-1; 9 positions match TRBD1. Trimming at V came to 6 bases and at J to 7 bases, leaving 10 bases not matched to a gene. CDR1 is LNHNV, CDR2 YYDKDF, per germline (reference sequence). There are 15 residues in the CDR3. The CDR3: CATRGRDRANNEQFF. CDR3 DNA sequence: TGTGCCACCAGAGGACGGGACAGGGCGAATAATGAGCAGTTCTTC.

CDR3 nucleotide sequence: TGTGCCAGCAGTTTAGCTGCGGGGGCGCGGGGGAAGCAGTACTTC. Amino acid sequence: CASSLAAGARGKQYF. The chain joins TRBV27 to TRBJ2-7, with D tentatively TRBD2 (7 bases). The CDR3 length is 15 residues. CDR1 is MNHEY, CDR2 SMNVEV, per germline (reference sequence). V was trimmed by 2 bases and J by 8 bases, leaving 19 bases between them.

The chain recombines TRBV5-1 with TRBJ2-7, with D unclear. This CDR3 region has 13 residues. Germline V CDR1 and CDR2: SGHRS, YFSETQ. Trimming took off 4 bases at V and 6 bases at J, with 14 bases between the two ends. CDR3 sequence (DNA): TGCGCCAGCAGCATCGTCACTGGTGGCGAGCAGTACTTC. This codes for CASSIVTGGEQYF.

This clonotype showed up many times. The rearrangement uses TRBV3-1 and TRBJ1-1, with 7 bases that match TRBD1. V trimming: 2 bases; J trimming: 8 bases; junction bases outside the gene matches: 11. This CDR3 has 15 amino acids. Germline V gene lookup returns CDR1 LGHDT and CDR2 YNNKEL (reference sequence). As DNA, the CDR3 is TGTGCCAGCAGCCAATCACCGGGACAGCGGGGAGAAGCTTTCTTT. It translates to CASSQSPGQRGEAFF.

This clonotype was counted ten times or more. The chain joins TRBV7-8 to TRBJ1-5, with D perhaps TRBD1 (6 bases). Trimming pared 2 bases from V and 4 bases from J, leaving 12 bases between. The germline gives CDR1 SGHVS, CDR2 FQNEAQ. There are 15 residues in the CDR3. CDR3: CASSLYGQPNQPQHF. In DNA, the CDR3 is TGTGCCAGCAGCTTATACGGACAGCCGAATCAGCCCCAGCATTTT.

This clonotype was counted ten times or more. The chain links TRBV7-9 to TRBJ1-5, with D unclear. CDR3 size: 13 residues. Trimming left V 2 bases short and J 9 bases short, with 11 bases between. CDR1 and CDR2 from the germline V gene are SEHNR and FQNEAQ (reference sequence). The CDR3 reads CASSLSRAMPQHF. CDR3 in DNA: TGTGCCAGCAGCTTAAGTCGTGCGATGCCCCAGCATTTT. The full variable domain, rest sourced from reference TRBV7-9 and TRBJ1-5, is DTGVSQNPRHKITKRGQNVTFRCDPISEHNRLYWYRQTLGQGPEFLTYFQNEAQLEKSRLLSDRFSAERPKGSFSTLEIQRTEQGDSAMYLCASSLSRAMPQHFGDGTRLSIL.

This clonotype showed up many times. This chain links TRBV11-3 with TRBJ2-1, with D uncertain. The V end lost 1 base, the J end lost 4 bases, and 5 bases lay between the germline ends. This CDR3 is built from 13 residues. From germline, CDR1 is SGHNT and CDR2 YENEEA. This CDR3 reads CASSLGKYNEQFF. The DNA of the CDR3 is TGTGCCAGCAGCTTAGGAAAGTACAATGAGCAGTTCTTC.

The chain uses TRBV2 and TRBJ2-1, with D perhaps TRBD2 (5 bases). Trimming shortened V by 5 bases and J by 7 bases, and 18 bases separated the two germline ends. CDR1 and CDR2 (germline): SNHLY, FYNNEI. CDR3 length equals 15 residues. This CDR3 reads CASSRSPFSGNEQFF. The CDR3 nucleotides are TGTGCCAGCAGTCGTTCCCCTTTCTCGGGGAATGAGCAGTTCTTC.

The sample holds a few counts of this clonotype. The genes are TRBV10-3 and TRBJ2-2; unclear D gene. V was shortened by 6 bases and J by 2 bases, with 4 bases between the two germline ends. CDR1 is ENHRY, CDR2 SYGVKD, per germline. The CDR3 extends over 12 amino acids. CDR3 region: CAIRLNTGELFF. In DNA form, the CDR3 reads TGTGCCATCAGACTAAACACCGGGGAGCTGTTTTTT.

Ten or more counts support this clonotype. The chain has TRBV2 and TRBJ2-2, with TRBD1 matching 9 bases. The CDR3 spans 18 residues. CDR1 and CDR2 from the germline V gene are SNHLY and FYNNEI. The V segment lost 10 bases and the J segment 4 bases; nucleotides outside the gene matches: 19. This CDR3 is CATSPGQGLRSFTGELFF. The CDR3 DNA sequence: TGTGCCACGTCCCCGGGACAGGGTCTAAGATCCTTCACCGGGGAGCTGTTTTTT. Full variable domain (outside the CDR3, taken from reference TRBV2 and TRBJ2-2): EPEVTQTPSHQVTQMGQEVILRCVPISNHLYFYWYRQILGQKVEFLVSFYNNEISEKSEIFDDQFSVERPDGSNFTLKIRSTKLEDSAMYFCATSPGQGLRSFTGELFFGEGSRLTVL.

The chain uses TRBV10-1 and TRBJ2-7; D remains ambiguous. This CDR3 is built from 15 residues. Trimming shortened V by 6 bases and J by 3 bases, and 18 bases separated the two germline ends. Germline loops: CDR1 WNHNN, CDR2 SYGVQD (reference sequence). The CDR3 sequence is CASSLAPGLDYEQYF. The CDR3 DNA reads TGCGCCAGCAGCTTGGCACCCGGGTTGGACTACGAGCAGTACTTC.

The V call is TRBV2, the J call TRBJ2-5; D possibly corresponds to TRBD1 (8 bases). V was trimmed by 7 bases and J by 4 bases, leaving 19 bases between them. The V gene's germline CDR1 is SNHLY and CDR2 FYNNEI. The CDR3 is 15 residues long. CDR3 nucleotide sequence: TGTGCCAGCAAGAGGTGGGGGGGGACAGGAGAGACCCAGTACTTC. Protein: CASKRWGGTGETQYF.